This T cell receptor (beta chain) comes out of a study of cytomegalovirus exposure and HLA in healthy donors. CDR1 and CDR2 (germline): SGHRS, YFSETQ. Trimming shortened V by 0 bases and J by 5 bases, and 12 bases separated the two germline ends. This CDR3 has 14 residues. The study ran its PCR with 60 Vbeta and 13 Jbeta primers. This table comes from immunoSEQ multiplex PCR, and its TCRdb copy is limited to in-frame clones, with some not included. Of fewer than 100,000 clones listed, around 80% were seen once; the top ten hold around 4%. Material for sequencing was PBMCs. This TCR derives from a male donor in good health and CMV-seropositive. This chain links TRBV5-1 with TRBJ2-7; D is perhaps TRBD1 (5 bases). The CDR3 sequence: CASSLGQGRDEQYF. CDR3 nucleotides: TGCGCCAGCAGCTTGGGGCAGGGTAGGGACGAGCAGTACTTC.